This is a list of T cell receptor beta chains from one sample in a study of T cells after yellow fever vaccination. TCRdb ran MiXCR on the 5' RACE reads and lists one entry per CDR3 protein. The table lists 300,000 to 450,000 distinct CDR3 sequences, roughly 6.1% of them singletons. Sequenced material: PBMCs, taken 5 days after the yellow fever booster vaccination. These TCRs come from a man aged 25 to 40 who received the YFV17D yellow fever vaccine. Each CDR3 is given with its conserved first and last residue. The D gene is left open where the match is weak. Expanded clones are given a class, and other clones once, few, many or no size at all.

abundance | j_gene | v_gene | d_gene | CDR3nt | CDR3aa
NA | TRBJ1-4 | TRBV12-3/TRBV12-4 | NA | TGTGCCAGCAGTTTGGCAGCAGTAACTAATGAAAAACTGTTTTTT | CASSLAAVTNEKLFF
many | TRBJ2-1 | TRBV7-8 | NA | TGTGCCAGCAGCTTTACCTACAATGAGCAGTTCTTC | CASSFTYNEQFF
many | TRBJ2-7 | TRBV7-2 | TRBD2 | TGTGCCAGCAGCTCTCATAGCGGGAAGGACGAGCAGTACTTC | CASSSHSGKDEQYF
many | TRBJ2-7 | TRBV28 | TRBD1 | TGTGCCAGCAGCTCCAGGGGGTCGCGGGAGCAGTACTTC | CASSSRGSREQYF
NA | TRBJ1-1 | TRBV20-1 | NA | TGCAGTGCTAGAGTAAAGGGGCTGGGCACTGAAGCTTTCTTT | CSARVKGLGTEAFF
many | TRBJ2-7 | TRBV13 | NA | TGTGCCAGCAGCTTAGGCCCCAGGGGCGAGCAGTACTTC | CASSLGPRGEQYF
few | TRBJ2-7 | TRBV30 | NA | TGTGCCTGGAGTGTAGAGGGTCCCAAGCAGTACTTC | CAWSVEGPKQYF
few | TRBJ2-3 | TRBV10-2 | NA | TGCGCCAGCAGTGACAGGGAGGCGCAGTATTTT | CASSDREAQYF
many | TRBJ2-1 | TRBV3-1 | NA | TGTGCCAGCAGCCAAGTTTCTACTGAGCAGTTCTTC | CASSQVSTEQFF
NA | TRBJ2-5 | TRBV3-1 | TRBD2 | TGTGCCAGCAGCCAAGAGCTCGGGAGGGAGACCCAGTACTTC | CASSQELGRETQYF
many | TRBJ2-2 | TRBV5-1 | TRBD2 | TGCGCCAGTGAGCGGGAGGCCCCCCGGACCGGGGAGCTGTTTTTT | CASEREAPRTGELFF
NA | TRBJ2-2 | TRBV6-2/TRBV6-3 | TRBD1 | TGTGCCAGCAGTTTTGACAGGGGCTCCGGGGAGCTGTTTTTT | CASSFDRGSGELFF
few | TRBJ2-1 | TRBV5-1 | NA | TGCGCCAGTAGTCGGGAAAGCGAGCAGTTCTTC | CASSRESEQFF
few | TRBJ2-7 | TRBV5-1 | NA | TGCGCCAGCAGCTTACGCCTCCGGCCCTACGAGCAGTACTTC | CASSLRLRPYEQYF
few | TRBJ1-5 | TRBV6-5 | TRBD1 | TGTGCCAGCAGTTCTACAGGGGAGCGACAGCCCCAGCATTTT | CASSSTGERQPQHF
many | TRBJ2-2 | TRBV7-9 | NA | TGTGCCAGCAGAGCCATGAACACCGGGGAGCTGTTTTTT | CASRAMNTGELFF
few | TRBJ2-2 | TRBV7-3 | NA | TGTGCCAGCAGCCGTGAGGGGAACACCGGGGAGCTGTTTTTT | CASSREGNTGELFF
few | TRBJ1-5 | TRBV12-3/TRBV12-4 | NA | TGTGCCAGCTCCCGTTCGGGGGACTCGGTTCAGCCCCAGCATTTT | CASSRSGDSVQPQHF
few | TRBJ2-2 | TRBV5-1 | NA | TGCGCCAGCAGCTCGGGGGTAGGCAGAACCGGGGAGCTGTTTTTT | CASSSGVGRTGELFF
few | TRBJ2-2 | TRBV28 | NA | TGTGCCAGCAGCTTTAGTTCCGGGAACACCGGGGAGCTGTTTTTT | CASSFSSGNTGELFF
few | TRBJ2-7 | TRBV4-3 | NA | TGCGCCAGCAGCCAAGCATTAGAAACCCCGTGGGGTGAGCAGTACTTC | CASSQALETPWGEQYF
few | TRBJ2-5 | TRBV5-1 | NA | TGCGCCAGCAGCTTGGACAGACAAGACAAACAAGAGACCCAGTACTTC | CASSLDRQDKQETQYF
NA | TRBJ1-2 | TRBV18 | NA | TGTGCCAGCTCGCCCCAGGGTGATGGCTACACCTTC | CASSPQGDGYTF
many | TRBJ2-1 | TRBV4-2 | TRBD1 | TGTGCCAGCAGCCAAGATGGGACAGGGGTCTACAATGAGCAGTTCTTC | CASSQDGTGVYNEQFF
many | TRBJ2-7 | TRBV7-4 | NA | TGTGCCAGCGGTACGAGCCGCTTC | CASGTSRF
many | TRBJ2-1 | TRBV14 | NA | TGTGCCAGCAGCCAAGTGAGGGCCAGGGGGGATGAGCAGTTCTTC | CASSQVRARGDEQFF
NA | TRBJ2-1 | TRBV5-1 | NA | TGCGCCAGCAGCGTAGACACAGGAAACAATGAGCAGTTCTTC | CASSVDTGNNEQFF